The TCR beta chain described here comes from a study of blood T cell repertoires in COVID-19. About the research overall: COVID-19 samples collected from the United States, Italy and Spain covered acute and convalescent phases. Nucleic acid was either cDNA or gDNA, and it came from T cells, B-cell-depleted T cells, or PBMCs.

Per the authors' pipeline: Amplifying reference gene primers gave estimates of nucleated cell counts. Clones were sequenced by immunoSEQ multiplex PCR, and TCRdb holds only the in-frame ones, with some missing. Clone size and the V and J calls come from that table; the DNA yielded D and trimming. The repertoire holds 200,000 to 250,000 clones, 80% seen once, with 9.5% to 15% in the top ten. CDR1 is SGHTA and CDR2 is FQGTGA in the germline V gene. The CDR3 is made up of 16 amino acids. V was trimmed by 2 bases and J by 1 base, leaving 13 bases between them. The material sequenced was peripheral blood. The chain combines TRBV7-3 with TRBJ2-3; a weak D match, TRBD1 (6 bases). This TCR derives from a human donor in a cohort sampled during active COVID-19. For the CDR3, the DNA is TGTGCCAGCAGCTTATTTGGGGGCGGCGGCACAGATACGCAGTATTTT. Amino acids: CASSLFGGGGTDTQYF.